Below are 3 T cell receptor beta chains sequenced from a single sample in a study of shared clonotypes between healthy human individuals (TCRdb year 2020). Libraries were prepared through the immunoSEQ multiplex PCR assay. As stored in TCRdb, this immuneACCESS dataset retains in-frame rearrangements with V and J assigned. A fraction of the clones does not appear; measured against another copy, unresolved V genes explain less than half of the discrepancy, and the remainder lacks a known reason. The sample table contains about 700,000 clones; only one count was recorded for roughly 70% of them. The ten most abundant clones make up 1.7% of the sample. The source material was memory CD4+ T cells sorted from blood. The cell subset or site label for this specimen denotes: CD45RA-negative fraction. The receptors originated from a woman in her thirties in good health.

The chain couples TRBV5-1 to TRBJ1-1, with a possible D match to TRBD1 (6 bases). The CDR3 totals 15 residues. The germline V and J ends were trimmed by 1 base and 1 base, with 11 bases remaining between them. The germline CDR1 and CDR2 sequences are SGHRS and YFSETQ. DNA of the CDR3: TGCGCCAGCAGCTTGCATGGACAGCAGAACACTGAAGCTTTCTTT. Its protein is CASSLHGQQNTEAFF. The variable domain in full, with the rest retrieved from reference TRBV5-1 and TRBJ1-1, is KAGVTQTPRYLIKTRGQQVTLSCSPISGHRSVSWYQQTPGQGLQFLFEYFSETQRNKGNFPGRFSGRQFSNSRSEMNVSTLELGDSALYLCASSLHGQQNTEAFFGQGTRLTVV.

This clone was picked up a small number of times. The gene calls are TRBV19 and TRBJ1-2, with TRBD1 matching over 8 bases. Per germline, CDR1 LNHDA and CDR2 SQIVND (reference sequence). Losses at the gene ends were 4 bases for V and 5 bases for J; bases not matched to a gene: 3. The CDR3 loop spans 13 amino acids. The CDR3 sequence is CASSSNRGYGYTF. DNA for the CDR3: TGTGCCAGTAGTAGCAACAGGGGGTATGGCTACACCTTC. Full variable domain (outside the CDR3, taken from reference TRBV19 and TRBJ1-2): DGGITQSPKYLFRKEGQNVTLSCEQNLNHDAMYWYRQDPGQGLRLIYYSQIVNDFQKGDIAEGYSVSREKKESFPLTVTSAQKNPTAFYLCASSSNRGYGYTFGSGTRLTVV.

This clone has a single count. The chain joins TRBV9 to TRBJ2-3; no definite D call. Per the germline V gene, CDR1 is SGDLS and CDR2 is YYNGEE. Trimming pared 2 bases from V and 0 bases from J, leaving 10 bases between. The CDR3 length is 15 residues. CDR3 amino acids: CASSVYASSTDTQYF. Written as DNA, the CDR3 is TGTGCCAGCAGCGTGTACGCCTCTAGCACAGATACGCAGTATTTT.